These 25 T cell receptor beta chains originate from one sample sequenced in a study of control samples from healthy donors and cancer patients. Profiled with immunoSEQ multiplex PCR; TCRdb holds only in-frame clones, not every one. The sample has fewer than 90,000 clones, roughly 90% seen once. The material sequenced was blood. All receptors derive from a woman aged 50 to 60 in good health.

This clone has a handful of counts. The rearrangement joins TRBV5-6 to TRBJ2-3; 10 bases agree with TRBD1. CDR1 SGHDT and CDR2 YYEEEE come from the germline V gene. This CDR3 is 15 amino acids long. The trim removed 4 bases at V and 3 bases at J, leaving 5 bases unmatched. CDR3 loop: CASSPRTGGTDTQYF. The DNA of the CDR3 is TGTGCCAGCAGCCCCAGGACAGGGGGAACAGATACGCAGTATTTT.

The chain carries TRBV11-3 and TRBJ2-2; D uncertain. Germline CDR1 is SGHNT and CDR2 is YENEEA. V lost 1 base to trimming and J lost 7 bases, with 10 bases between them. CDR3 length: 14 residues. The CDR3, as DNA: TGTGCCAGCAGCTTAGGGCGCGGCTACGGGGAGCTGTTTTTT. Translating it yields CASSLGRGYGELFF.

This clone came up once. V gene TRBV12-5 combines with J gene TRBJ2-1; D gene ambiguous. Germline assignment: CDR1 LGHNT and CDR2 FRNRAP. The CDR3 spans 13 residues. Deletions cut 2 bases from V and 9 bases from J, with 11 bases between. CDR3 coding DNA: TGTGCTAGTGGTTTGTTTATGGGTGTTGAGCAGTTCTTC. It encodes CASGLFMGVEQFF.

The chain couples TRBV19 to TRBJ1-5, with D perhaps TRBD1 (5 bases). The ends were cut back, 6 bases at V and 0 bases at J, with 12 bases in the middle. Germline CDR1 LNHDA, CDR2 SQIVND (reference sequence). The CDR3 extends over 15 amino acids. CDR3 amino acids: CASRGGVHSNQPQHF. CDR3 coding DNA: TGTGCCAGTAGGGGAGGGGTCCATAGCAATCAGCCCCAGCATTTT.

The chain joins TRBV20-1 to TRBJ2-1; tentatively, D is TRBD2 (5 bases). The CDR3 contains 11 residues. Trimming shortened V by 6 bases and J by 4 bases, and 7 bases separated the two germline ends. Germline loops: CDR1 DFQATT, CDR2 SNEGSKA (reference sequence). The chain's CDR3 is CSAGVYNEQFF. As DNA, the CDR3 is TGCAGTGCCGGGGTATACAATGAGCAGTTCTTC.

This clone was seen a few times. Here the CDR3 DNA reads TGCGCCAGCAGCAGGAATAGCGGGGCGGCCTACAATGAGCAGTTCTTC. Translated: CASSRNSGAAYNEQFF. The chain combines TRBV5-1 with TRBJ2-1, with 8 positions matching TRBD2. CDR3 size: 16 residues. Germline trimming cut 4 bases from V and 2 bases from J; bases unmatched to any gene: 8. Germline V gene sequence: CDR1 SGHRS, CDR2 YFSETQ.

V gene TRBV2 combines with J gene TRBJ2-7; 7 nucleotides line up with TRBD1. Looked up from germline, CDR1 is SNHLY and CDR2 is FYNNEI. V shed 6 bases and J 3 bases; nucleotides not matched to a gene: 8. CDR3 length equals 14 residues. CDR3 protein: CASRGTGQLYEQYF. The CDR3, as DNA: TGTGCCAGCAGGGGGACGGGACAGCTCTACGAGCAGTACTTC.

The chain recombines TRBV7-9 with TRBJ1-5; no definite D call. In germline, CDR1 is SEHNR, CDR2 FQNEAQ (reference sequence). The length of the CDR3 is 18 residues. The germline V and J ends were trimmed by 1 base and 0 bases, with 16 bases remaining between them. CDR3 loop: CASSLGSGSGYSNQPQHF. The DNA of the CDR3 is TGTGCCAGCAGCTTAGGCTCGGGCAGTGGATATAGCAATCAGCCCCAGCATTTT.

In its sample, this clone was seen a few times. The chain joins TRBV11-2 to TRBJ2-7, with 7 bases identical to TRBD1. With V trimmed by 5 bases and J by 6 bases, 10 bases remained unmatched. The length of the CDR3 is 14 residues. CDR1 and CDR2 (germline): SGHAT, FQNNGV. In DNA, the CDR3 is TGTGCCAGCAGCCCTTGGACAGGTCCAGGCGAGCAGTACTTC. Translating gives CASSPWTGPGEQYF.

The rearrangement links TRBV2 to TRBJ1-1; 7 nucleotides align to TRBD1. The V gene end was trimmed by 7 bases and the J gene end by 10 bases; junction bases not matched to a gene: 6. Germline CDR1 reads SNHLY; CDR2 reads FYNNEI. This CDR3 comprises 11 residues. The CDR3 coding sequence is TGTGCCAGCATGTTAGGGGGCCCAGCTTTCTTT. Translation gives CASMLGGPAFF.

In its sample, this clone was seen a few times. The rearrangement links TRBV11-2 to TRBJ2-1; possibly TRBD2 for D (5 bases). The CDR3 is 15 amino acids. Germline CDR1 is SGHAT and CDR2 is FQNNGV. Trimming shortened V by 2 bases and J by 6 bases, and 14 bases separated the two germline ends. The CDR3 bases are TGTGCCAGCAGCTTAAGTGACGGAGGATCCAATGAGCAGTTCTTC. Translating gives CASSLSDGGSNEQFF.

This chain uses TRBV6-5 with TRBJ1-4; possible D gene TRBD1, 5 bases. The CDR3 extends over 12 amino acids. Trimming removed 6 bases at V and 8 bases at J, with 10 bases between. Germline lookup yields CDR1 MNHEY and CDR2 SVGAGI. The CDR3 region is CASRKGMEKLFF. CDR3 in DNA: TGTGCCAGCAGAAAGGGGATGGAAAAACTGTTTTTT.

CDR3 protein: CASSLISDTQYF. The CDR3 DNA is TGTGCCAGCAGCTTGATTTCAGATACGCAGTATTTT. The chain employs TRBV5-4 and TRBJ2-3; D gene ambiguous. Germline V lookup: CDR1 SGHNT, CDR2 YYREEE (reference sequence). Deletions cut 1 base from V and 4 bases from J, with 4 bases between. The length of the CDR3 is 12 residues.

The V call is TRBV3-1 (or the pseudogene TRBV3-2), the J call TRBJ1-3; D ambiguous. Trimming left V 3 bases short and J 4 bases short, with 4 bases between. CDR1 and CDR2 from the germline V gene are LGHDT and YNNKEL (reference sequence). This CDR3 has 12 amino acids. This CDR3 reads CASSHRGNTIYF. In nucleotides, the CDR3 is TGTGCCAGCAGCCACAGGGGAAACACCATATATTTT.

CDR3: CASSLVEWGGGDTDTQYF. CDR3 bases: TGTGCCAGCAGCTTGGTCGAATGGGGCGGCGGGGACACAGATACGCAGTATTTT. This chain uses TRBV5-5 with TRBJ2-3, with D possibly matching TRBD2 (6 bases). V lost 0 bases to trimming and J lost 2 bases, with 19 bases between them. The CDR3 loop spans 18 amino acids. The V gene's germline CDR1 is SGHKS and CDR2 YYEKEE (reference sequence).

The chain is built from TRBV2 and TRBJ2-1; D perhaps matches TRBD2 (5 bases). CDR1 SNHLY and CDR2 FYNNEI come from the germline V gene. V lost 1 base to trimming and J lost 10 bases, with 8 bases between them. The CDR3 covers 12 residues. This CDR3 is CASSEGGWEQFF. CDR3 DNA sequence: TGTGCCAGCAGTGAAGGAGGGTGGGAGCAGTTCTTC.

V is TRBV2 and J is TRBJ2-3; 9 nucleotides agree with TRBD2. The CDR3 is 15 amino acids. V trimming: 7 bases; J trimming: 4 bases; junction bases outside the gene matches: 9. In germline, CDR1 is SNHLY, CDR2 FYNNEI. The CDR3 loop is CASNYETSGSDTQYF. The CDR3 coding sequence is TGTGCCAGCAATTACGAGACTAGCGGCTCAGATACGCAGTATTTT.

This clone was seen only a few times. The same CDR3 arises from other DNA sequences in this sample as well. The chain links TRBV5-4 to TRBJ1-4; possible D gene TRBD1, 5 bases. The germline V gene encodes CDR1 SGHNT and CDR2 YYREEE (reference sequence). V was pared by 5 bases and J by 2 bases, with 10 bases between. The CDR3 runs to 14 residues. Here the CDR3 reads CASSPGGTNEKLFF. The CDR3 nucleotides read TGTGCCAGCAGTCCGGGGGGTACTAATGAAAAACTGTTTTTT.

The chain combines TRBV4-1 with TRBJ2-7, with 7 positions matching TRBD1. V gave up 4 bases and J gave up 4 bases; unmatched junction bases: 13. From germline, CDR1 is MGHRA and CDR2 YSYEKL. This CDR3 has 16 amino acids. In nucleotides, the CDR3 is TGCGCCAGCAGCCCCCTCAAAGGGGGCAAAGGGTACGAGCAGTACTTC. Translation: CASSPLKGGKGYEQYF.

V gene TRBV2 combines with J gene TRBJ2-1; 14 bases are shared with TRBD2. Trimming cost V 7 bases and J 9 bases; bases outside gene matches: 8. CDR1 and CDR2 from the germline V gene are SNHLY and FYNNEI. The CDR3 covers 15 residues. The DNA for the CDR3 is TGTGCCAGCACCCAGACTAGCGGGGGGGCCTTTGAGCAGTTCTTC. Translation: CASTQTSGGAFEQFF. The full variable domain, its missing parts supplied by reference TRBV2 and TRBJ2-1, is EPEVTQTPSHQVTQMGQEVILRCVPISNHLYFYWYRQILGQKVEFLVSFYNNEISEKSEIFDDQFSVERPDGSNFTLKIRSTKLEDSAMYFCASTQTSGGAFEQFFGPGTRLTVL.

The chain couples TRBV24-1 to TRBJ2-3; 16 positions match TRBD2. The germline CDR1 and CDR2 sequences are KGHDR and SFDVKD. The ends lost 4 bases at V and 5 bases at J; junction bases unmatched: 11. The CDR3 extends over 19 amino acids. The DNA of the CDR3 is TGTGCCACCAGTGACAGCAAACCGGGACTAGCGGGGGGGAGAGATACGCAGTATTTT. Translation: CATSDSKPGLAGGRDTQYF.

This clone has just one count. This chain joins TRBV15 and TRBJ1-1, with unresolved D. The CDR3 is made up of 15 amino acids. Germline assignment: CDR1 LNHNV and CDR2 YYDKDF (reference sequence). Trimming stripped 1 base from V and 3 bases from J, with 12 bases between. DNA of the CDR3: TGTGCCACCAGCAGAGTATCCGCGTGGGACACTGAAGCTTTCTTT. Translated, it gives CATSRVSAWDTEAFF. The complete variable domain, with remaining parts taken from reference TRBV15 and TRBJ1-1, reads DAMVIQNPRYQVTQFGKPVTLSCSQTLNHNVMYWYQQKSSQAPKLLFHYYDKDFNNEADTPDNFQSRRPNTSFCFLDIRSPGLGDTAMYLCATSRVSAWDTEAFFGQGTRLTVV.

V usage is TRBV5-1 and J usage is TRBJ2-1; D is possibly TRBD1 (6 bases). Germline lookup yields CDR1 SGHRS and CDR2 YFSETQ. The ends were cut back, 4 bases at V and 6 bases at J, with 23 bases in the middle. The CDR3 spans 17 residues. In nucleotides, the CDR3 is TGCGCCAGCAGCCTACCTAGGACACAGGGTGGGATCAATGAGCAGTTCTTC. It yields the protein CASSLPRTQGGINEQFF.

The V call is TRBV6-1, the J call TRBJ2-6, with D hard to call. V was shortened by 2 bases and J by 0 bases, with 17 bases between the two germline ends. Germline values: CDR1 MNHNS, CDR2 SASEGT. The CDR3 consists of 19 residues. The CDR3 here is CASSEIAGPPSSGANVLTF. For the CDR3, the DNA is TGTGCCAGCAGTGAAATCGCAGGTCCTCCCTCCTCTGGGGCCAACGTCCTGACTTTC.

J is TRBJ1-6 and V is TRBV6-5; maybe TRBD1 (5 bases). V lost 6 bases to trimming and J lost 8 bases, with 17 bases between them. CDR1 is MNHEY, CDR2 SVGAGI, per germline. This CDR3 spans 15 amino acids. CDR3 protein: CASRSGRRDHSPLHF. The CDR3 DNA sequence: TGTGCCAGCAGATCGGGACGGAGGGATCATTCACCCCTCCACTTT.